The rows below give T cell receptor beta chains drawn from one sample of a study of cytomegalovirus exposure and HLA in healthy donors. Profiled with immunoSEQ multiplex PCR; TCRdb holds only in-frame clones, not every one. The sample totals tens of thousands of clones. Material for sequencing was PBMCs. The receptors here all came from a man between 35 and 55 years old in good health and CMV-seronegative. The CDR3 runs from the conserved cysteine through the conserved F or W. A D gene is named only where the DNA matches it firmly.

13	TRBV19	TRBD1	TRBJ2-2	TGTGCCAGTAGTGTACAGGGGGTCGGGGAGCTGTTTTTT	CASSVQGVGELFF
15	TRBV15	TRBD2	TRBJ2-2	TGCGCCACCAGCAGAGATAGCGGGGGGGCCGGGGAGCTGTTTTTT	CATSRDSGGAGELFF
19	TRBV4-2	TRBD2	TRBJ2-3	TGTGCCAGCAGCCAAGACCAACTCATAGCGGGGGGCGGGACAGATACGCAGTATTTT	CASSQDQLIAGGGTDTQYF
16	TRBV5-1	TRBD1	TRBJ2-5	TGCGCCAGCAGCTCCGACAGGGGTGGTACACAAGAGACCCAGTACTTC	CASSSDRGGTQETQYF
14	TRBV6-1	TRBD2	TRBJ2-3	TGTGCCAGCAGTAAGCGGGGGGGCGGGGATACGCAGTATTTT	CASSKRGGGDTQYF
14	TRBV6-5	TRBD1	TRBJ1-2	TGTGCCAGCAGCCTCCGGGACAGGAGTTATGGCTACACCTTC	CASSLRDRSYGYTF
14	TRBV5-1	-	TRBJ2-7	TGCGCCAGCAGCTTGGCTCCAGATACCTACGAGCAGTACTTC	CASSLAPDTYEQYF
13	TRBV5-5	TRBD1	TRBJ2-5	TGTGCCAGCAGCCGGGACAGACAAGAGACCCAGTACTTC	CASSRDRQETQYF
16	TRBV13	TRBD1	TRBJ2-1	TGTGCCAGCAGCCAAAATTACGGGACAGGGGACAATGAGCAGTTCTTC	CASSQNYGTGDNEQFF
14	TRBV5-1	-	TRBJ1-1	TGCGCCAGCAGCGAAGAGACAGGCCGTACTGAAGCTTTCTTT	CASSEETGRTEAFF
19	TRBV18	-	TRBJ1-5	TGTGCCACTCTCCCTGGTCACTCCACAGGGAATATGAGCAATCAGCCCCAGCATTTT	CATLPGHSTGNMSNQPQHF
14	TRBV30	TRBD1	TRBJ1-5	TGTGCCCACGGAGGGACAGGCCTTTTCCAGCCCCAGCATTTT	CAHGGTGLFQPQHF
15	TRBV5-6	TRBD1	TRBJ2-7	TGTGCCAGCAGCGTACTCGGGACAGGGTTCTACGAGCAGTACTTC	CASSVLGTGFYEQYF
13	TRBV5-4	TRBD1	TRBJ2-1	TGTGCCAGCAGCACGGGACAGTACAATGAGCAGTTCTTC	CASSTGQYNEQFF
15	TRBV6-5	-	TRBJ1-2	TGCGCCAGCAGTTACTCGGGGGGGCGAAGTTATGGCTACACCTTC	CASSYSGGRSYGYTF
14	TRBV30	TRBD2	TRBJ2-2	TGTGCCTGGACTAGGCTAGCGGGGACCGGGGAGCTGTTTTTT	CAWTRLAGTGELFF
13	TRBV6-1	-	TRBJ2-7	TGTGCCAGCAGACCTAGACGGCTATACGAGCAGTACTTC	CASRPRRLYEQYF
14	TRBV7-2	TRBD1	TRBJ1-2	TGTGCCAGCAGTTTAGGGACAGGACGTGGCGGCTACACCTTC	CASSLGTGRGGYTF
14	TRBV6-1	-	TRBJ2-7	TGTGCCAGCAGTGAAGCCGAGGCAAGGGGCGAGCAGTACTTC	CASSEAEARGEQYF
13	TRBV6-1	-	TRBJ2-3	TGTGCCAGCAGTGGAAACAGGATTGGGTCGCAGTATTTT	CASSGNRIGSQYF
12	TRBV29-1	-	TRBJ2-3	TGCAGCGTTACAGGGGGGGGAGATACGCAGTATTTT	CSVTGGGDTQYF
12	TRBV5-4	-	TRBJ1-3	TGTGCCGGCGCGGGATCTGGAAACACCATATATTTT	CAGAGSGNTIYF
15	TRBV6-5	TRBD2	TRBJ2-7	TGTGCCAGCAGTTACGGGCTAGCGGGGGCGTACGAGCAGTACTTC	CASSYGLAGAYEQYF
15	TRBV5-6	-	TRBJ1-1	TGTGCCAGCAGCTGCGTTGGGCAGAGGGAGATTGAAGCTTTCTTT	CASSCVGQREIEAFF
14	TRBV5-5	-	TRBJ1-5	TGTGCCAGCAGCCCAACTATGGGCAATCAGCCCCAGCATTTT	CASSPTMGNQPQHF
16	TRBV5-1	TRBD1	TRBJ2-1	TGCGCCAGCAGCCTCGGACAGGGAAGAGGAGAAAATGAGCAGTTCTTC	CASSLGQGRGENEQFF
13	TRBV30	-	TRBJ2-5	TGTGCCTGGAGTGTAAGCAATCAAGAGACCCAGTACTTC	CAWSVSNQETQYF
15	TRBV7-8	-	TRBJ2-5	TGTGCCAGCAGCTTAGTAGGGGTCGGCCAAGAGACCCAGTACTTC	CASSLVGVGQETQYF
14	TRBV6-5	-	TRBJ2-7	TGTGCCAGCAGCCCCTGGGAGCGGTCCTACGAGCAGTACTTC	CASSPWERSYEQYF
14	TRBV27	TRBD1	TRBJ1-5	TGTGCCAGCAGGACGGGACAGATAAATCAGCCCCAGCATTTT	CASRTGQINQPQHF
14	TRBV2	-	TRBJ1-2	TGTGCCAGCAGTGAATATAGAGGGGGAAAGGGCTACACCTTC	CASSEYRGGKGYTF
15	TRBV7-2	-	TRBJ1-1	TGTGCCAGCAGCTTATTTGAGGCCAGGAACACTGAAGCTTTCTTT	CASSLFEARNTEAFF
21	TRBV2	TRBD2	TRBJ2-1	TGTGCCAGCAGTTCAACCAAAGATAAGGGTACCCTAGCGGATTTCTACAATGAGCAGTTCTTC	CASSSTKDKGTLADFYNEQFF
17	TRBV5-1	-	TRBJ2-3	TGCGCCAGCAGCACAACAGGGGGGGGCCCTAGCACAGATACGCAGTATTTT	CASSTTGGGPSTDTQYF
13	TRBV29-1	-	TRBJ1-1	TGCAGCGTTGAATCCGACACGAACACTGAAGCTTTCTTT	CSVESDTNTEAFF
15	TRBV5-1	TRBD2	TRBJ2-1	TGCGCCAGCAGCCCTGGGGGACTAGCGGGGATTGAGCAGTTCTTC	CASSPGGLAGIEQFF
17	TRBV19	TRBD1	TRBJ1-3	TGTGCCAGTAGCAACCGGGACAGGCAGAGCTCTGGAAACACCATATATTTT	CASSNRDRQSSGNTIYF
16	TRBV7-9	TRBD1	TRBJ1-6	TGTGCCAGCAGGGAGGACAGGGGGCGCGGTAATTCACCCCTCCACTTT	CASREDRGRGNSPLHF
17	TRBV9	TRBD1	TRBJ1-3	TGTGCCAGCAGCGTAGGTGGACAGGGGGCATCTGGAAACACCATATATTTT	CASSVGGQGASGNTIYF
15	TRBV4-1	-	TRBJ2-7	TGCGCCAGCAGCCAAGAGATGTATCCGAGCTACGAGCAGTACTTC	CASSQEMYPSYEQYF
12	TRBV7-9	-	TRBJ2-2	TGTGCCAGCAGCTTCCGTCCCGGGGAGCTGTTTTTT	CASSFRPGELFF
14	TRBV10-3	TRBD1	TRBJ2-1	TGTGCCATCGGCGGACAGGGCTTTATCGGTGAGCAGTTCTTC	CAIGGQGFIGEQFF
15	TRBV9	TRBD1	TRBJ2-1	TGTGCCAGCAGCCCAACGGGGACAGGCTACAATGAGCAGTTCTTC	CASSPTGTGYNEQFF
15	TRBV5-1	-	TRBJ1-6	TGCGCCAGCAGCTTGGTGCCGGGACAAAATTCACCCCTCCACTTT	CASSLVPGQNSPLHF
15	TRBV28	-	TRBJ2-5	TGTGCCAGCAGTTTTTTCCGGGTTACCGAAGAGACCCAGTACTTC	CASSFFRVTEETQYF
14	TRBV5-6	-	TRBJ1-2	TGTGCCAGCAGCTTGACCGGGAGGCATTATGGCTACACCTTC	CASSLTGRHYGYTF
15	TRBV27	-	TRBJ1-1	TGTGCCAGCAGTTTACAGGGCGTAATGAACACTGAAGCTTTCTTT	CASSLQGVMNTEAFF
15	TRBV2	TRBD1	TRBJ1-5	TGTGCCAGCGGAGGACAGGGCAATAGCAATCAGCCCCAGCATTTT	CASGGQGNSNQPQHF
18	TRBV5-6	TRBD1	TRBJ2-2	TGTGCCAGCAGCTCTCTCGGACAGGGTGTGGGAAGCACCGGGGAGCTGTTTTTT	CASSSLGQGVGSTGELFF
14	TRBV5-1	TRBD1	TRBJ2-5	TGCGCCAGCAACCGGGACAGGAAAGAAGAGACCCAGTACTTC	CASNRDRKEETQYF
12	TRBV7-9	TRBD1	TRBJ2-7	TGTGCCAGCAGCAGCGAACAGGGGGCTTCGGGCTTC	CASSSEQGASGF